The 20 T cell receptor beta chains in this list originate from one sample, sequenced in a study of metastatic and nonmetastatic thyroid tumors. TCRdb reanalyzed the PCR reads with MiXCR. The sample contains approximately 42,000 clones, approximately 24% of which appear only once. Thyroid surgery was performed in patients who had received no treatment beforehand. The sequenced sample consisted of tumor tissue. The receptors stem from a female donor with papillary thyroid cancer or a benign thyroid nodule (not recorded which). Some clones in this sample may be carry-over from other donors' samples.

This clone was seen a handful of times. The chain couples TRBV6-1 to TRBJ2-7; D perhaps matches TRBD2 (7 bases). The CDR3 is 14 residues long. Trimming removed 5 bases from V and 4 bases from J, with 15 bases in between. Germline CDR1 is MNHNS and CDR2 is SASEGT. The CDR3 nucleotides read TGTGCCAGCAGTTCCCGGGGGGCGCAGTACGAGCAGTACTTC. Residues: CASSSRGAQYEQYF.

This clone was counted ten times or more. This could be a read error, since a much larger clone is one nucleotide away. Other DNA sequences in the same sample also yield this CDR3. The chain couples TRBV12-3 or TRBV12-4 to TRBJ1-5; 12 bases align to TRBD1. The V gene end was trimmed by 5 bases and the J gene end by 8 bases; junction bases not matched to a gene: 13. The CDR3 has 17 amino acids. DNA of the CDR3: TGTGCCAGCAGTCCTCTGGGACAGGGGGCGCTTAACGAGCCCCAGCATTTT. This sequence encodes CASSPLGQGALNEPQHF.

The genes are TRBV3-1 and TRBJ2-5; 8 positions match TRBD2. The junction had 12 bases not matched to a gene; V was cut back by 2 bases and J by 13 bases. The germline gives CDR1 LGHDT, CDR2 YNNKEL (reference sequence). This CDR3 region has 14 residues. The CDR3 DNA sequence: TGTGCCAGCAGCCAAATGGCGGGAGGTACCAATTCGTACTTC. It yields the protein CASSQMAGGTNSYF.

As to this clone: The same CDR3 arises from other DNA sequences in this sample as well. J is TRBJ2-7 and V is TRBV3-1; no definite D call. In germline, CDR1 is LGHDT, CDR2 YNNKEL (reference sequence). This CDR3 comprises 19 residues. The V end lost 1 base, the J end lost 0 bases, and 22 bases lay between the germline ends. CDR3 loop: CASSQVRSRLAAYSYEQYF. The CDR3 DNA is TGTGCCAGCAGCCAAGTACGATCGCGGTTAGCTGCGTACTCCTACGAGCAGTACTTC.

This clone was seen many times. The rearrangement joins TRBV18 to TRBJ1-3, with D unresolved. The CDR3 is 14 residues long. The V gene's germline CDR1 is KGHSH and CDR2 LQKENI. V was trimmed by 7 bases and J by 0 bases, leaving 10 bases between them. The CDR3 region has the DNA TGTGCCAGCTACGGGGTCTTCTCTGGAAACACCATATATTTT. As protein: CASYGVFSGNTIYF.

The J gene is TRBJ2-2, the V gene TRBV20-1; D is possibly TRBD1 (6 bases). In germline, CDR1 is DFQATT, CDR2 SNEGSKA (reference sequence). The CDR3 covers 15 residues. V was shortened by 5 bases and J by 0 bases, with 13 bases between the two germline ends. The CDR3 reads CSAQRGNSNTGELFF. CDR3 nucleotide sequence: TGCAGTGCTCAAAGGGGGAATTCGAACACCGGGGAGCTGTTTTTT.

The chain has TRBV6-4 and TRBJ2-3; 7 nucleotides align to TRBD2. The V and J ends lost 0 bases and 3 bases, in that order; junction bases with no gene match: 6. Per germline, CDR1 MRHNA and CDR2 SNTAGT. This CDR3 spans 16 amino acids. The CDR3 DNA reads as TGTGCCAGCAGTGACTCTGGCGGGAGAGGGACAGATACGCAGTATTTT. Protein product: CASSDSGGRGTDTQYF.

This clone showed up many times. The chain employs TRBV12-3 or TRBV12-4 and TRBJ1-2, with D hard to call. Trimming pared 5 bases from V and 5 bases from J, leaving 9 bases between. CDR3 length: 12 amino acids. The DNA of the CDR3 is TGTGCCAGCAGTCCGACAAGTTATGGCTACACCTTC. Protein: CASSPTSYGYTF.

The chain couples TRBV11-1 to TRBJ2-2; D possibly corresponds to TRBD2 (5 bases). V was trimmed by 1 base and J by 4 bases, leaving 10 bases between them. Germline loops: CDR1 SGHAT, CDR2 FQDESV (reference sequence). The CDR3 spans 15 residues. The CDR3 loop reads CASSLGRGGTGELFF. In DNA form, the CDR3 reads TGTGCCAGCAGCTTAGGGAGAGGAGGCACCGGGGAGCTGTTTTTT.

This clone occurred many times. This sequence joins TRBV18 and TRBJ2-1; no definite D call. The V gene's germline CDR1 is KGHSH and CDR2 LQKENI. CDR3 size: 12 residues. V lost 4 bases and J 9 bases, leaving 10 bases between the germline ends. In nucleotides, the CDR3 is TGTGCCAGCTCACACCCTGAGTCTGAGCAGTTCTTC. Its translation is CASSHPESEQFF.

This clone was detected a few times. CDR3 sequence reads: CASSPVDNEQFF. CDR3 in DNA: TGTGCCAGCAGCCCGGTGGACAATGAGCAGTTCTTC. The chain uses TRBV6-1 and TRBJ2-1; D not resolved. The V end was cut by 6 bases, the J end by 5 bases, with 8 bases between. CDR3 size: 12 residues. Germline CDR1 and CDR2: MNHNS and SASEGT.

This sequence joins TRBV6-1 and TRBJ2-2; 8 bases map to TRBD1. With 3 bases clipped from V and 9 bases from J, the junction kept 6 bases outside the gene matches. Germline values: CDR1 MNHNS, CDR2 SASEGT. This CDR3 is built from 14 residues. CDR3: CASSDGQGAWELFF. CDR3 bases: TGTGCCAGCAGTGACGGGCAGGGGGCTTGGGAGCTGTTTTTT.

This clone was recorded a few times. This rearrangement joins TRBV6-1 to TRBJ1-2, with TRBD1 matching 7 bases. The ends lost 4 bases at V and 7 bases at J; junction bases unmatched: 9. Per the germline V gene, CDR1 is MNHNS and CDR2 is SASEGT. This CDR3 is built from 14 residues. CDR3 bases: TGTGCCAGCAGTGGACTCCGGGACAGCCTTGGCTACACCTTC. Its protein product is CASSGLRDSLGYTF.

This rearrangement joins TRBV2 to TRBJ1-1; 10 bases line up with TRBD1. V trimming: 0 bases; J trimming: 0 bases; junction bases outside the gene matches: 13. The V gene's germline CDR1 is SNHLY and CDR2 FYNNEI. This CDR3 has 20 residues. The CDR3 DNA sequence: TGTGCCAGCAGTGAAGCGTTCCCCGGGACAGGGGTATTCCTGAACACTGAAGCTTTCTTT. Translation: CASSEAFPGTGVFLNTEAFF.

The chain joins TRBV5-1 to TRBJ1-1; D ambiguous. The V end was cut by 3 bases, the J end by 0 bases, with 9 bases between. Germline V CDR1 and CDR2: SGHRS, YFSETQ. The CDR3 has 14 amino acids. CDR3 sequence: CASSSGALNTEAFF. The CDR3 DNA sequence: TGCGCCAGCAGCTCGGGTGCGTTGAACACTGAAGCTTTCTTT.

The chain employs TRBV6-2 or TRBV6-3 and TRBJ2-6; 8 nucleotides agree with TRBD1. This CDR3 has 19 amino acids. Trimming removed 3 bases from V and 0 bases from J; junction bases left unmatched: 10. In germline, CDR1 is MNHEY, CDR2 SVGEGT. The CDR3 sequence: CASSYFSPGGRSGANVLTF. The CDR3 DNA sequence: TGTGCCAGCAGTTATTTTTCGCCAGGGGGCCGCTCTGGGGCCAACGTCCTGACTTTC.

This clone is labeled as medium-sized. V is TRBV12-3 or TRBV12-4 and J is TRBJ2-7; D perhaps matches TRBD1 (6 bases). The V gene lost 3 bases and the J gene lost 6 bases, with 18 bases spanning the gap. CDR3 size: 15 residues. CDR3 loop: CASSFTQGFEGEQYF. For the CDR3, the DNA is TGTGCCAGCAGTTTCACCCAGGGGTTCGAGGGCGAGCAGTACTTC.

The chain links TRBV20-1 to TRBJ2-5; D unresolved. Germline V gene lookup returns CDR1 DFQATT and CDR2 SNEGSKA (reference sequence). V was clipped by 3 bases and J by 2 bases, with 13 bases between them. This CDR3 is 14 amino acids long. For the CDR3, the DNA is TGCAGTGCTAGCTCCGGTGGGCGGCAAGAGACCCAGTACTTC. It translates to CSASSGGRQETQYF.

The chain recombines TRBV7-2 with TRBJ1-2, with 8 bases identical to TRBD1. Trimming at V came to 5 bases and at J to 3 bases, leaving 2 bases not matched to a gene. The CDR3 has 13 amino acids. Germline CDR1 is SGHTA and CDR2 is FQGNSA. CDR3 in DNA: TGTGCCAGCAGCCTGACAGGGGACTATGGCTACACCTTC. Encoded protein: CASSLTGDYGYTF.

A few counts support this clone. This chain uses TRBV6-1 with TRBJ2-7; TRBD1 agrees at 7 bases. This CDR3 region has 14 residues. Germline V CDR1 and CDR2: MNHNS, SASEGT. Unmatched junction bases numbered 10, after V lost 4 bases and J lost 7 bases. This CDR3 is CASSVGQESEEQYF. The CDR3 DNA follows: TGTGCCAGCAGTGTCGGACAGGAGTCCGAAGAGCAGTACTTC.